These 11 T cell receptor beta chains were sequenced from one sample in a study of regulatory T cells in long-lasting Graves disease. As for time point: persistent/refractory GD, antithyroid drugs over 5 years with positive TRAb. PBMC-extracted RNA yielded the TCR library. Investigators prepared the TCR beta libraries by applying iRepertoire HTBI primers and Arm-PCR of CDR3 regions. TCRdb analysed the multiplex PCR reads with MiXCR anew, one entry per CDR3 protein. The profile shows some 470,000 distinct CDR3 sequences, roughly 21% of them singletons. Sequencing used peripheral blood mononuclear cells (PBMCs), obtained when the disease was refractory, from a patient treated with antithyroid drugs. The receptors shown here come from a female donor with Graves disease.

Here the CDR3 reads CASSPGDHYSGNTIYF. In DNA form, the CDR3 reads TGTGCCAGCAGCCCAGGGGACCACTACTCTGGAAACACCATATATTTT. J is TRBJ1-3 and V is TRBV14; tentatively, D is TRBD1 (6 bases). The CDR3 consists of 16 residues. Germline-derived CDR1 and CDR2 are SGHDN and FVKESK. With 4 bases removed from V and 0 bases from J, the gap between germline ends came to 13 bases.

This clonotype has a count of ten or more. The chain uses TRBV24-1 and TRBJ1-1; D is perhaps TRBD1 (5 bases). V lost 5 bases, J lost 5 bases, and 11 bases lay in between. CDR3 length equals 13 residues. The germline CDR1 and CDR2 sequences are KGHDR and SFDVKD. The CDR3 protein is CATSGRGRTEAFF. The CDR3 DNA sequence: TGTGCCACCAGTGGGAGGGGTCGGACTGAAGCTTTCTTT.

This clonotype was observed a few times. The V call is TRBV4-1, the J call TRBJ2-5; TRBD1 matches 9 bases. The CDR3 runs 15 residues. Per germline, CDR1 MGHRA and CDR2 YSYEKL. After removal of 1 base from V and 6 bases from J, the junction contained 6 bases not matched to a gene. The CDR3, as DNA: TGCGCCAGCAGCCAAGGACAGGGGGGCGGGAAGACCCAGTACTTC. Encoded protein: CASSQGQGGGKTQYF.

The table lists this clonotype with many counts. This rearrangement joins TRBV28 to TRBJ1-1; D not resolved. In germline, CDR1 is MDHEN, CDR2 SYDVKM. V was cut by 3 bases and J by 0 bases, with 8 bases left in between. This CDR3 spans 14 amino acids. The CDR3, as DNA: TGTGCCAGCAGTTTCGCCGGGATGAACACTGAAGCTTTCTTT. This codes for CASSFAGMNTEAFF.

There are many counts of this clonotype. J is TRBJ2-7 and V is TRBV7-2; 8 nucleotides agree with TRBD2. Germline CDR1 SGHTA, CDR2 FQGNSA. After removal of 4 bases from V and 3 bases from J, the junction contained 5 bases not matched to a gene. The CDR3 is 14 residues long. The CDR3 reads CASSSYGGVYEQYF. CDR3 sequence (DNA): TGTGCCAGCAGCTCGTACGGGGGGGTCTACGAGCAGTACTTC.

The sample holds many counts of this clonotype. This chain uses TRBV27 with TRBJ2-7; no clear D gene. There are 14 residues in the CDR3. The germline V gene has CDR1 MNHEY and CDR2 SMNVEV (reference sequence). Trimming took 7 bases from V and 0 from J, leaving 13 bases between them. The CDR3 spells CASTQVGSSYEQYF. CDR3 sequence (DNA): TGTGCCAGCACCCAAGTGGGTAGCTCCTACGAGCAGTACTTC.

This clonotype has more than one count but fewer than ten. This chain connects TRBV6-1 to TRBJ1-5; the D is unclear. The CDR3 totals 13 residues. Trimming removed 9 bases at V and 6 bases at J, with 15 bases between. Germline CDR1 is MNHNS and CDR2 is SASEGT. The CDR3 nucleotides read TGTGCCAGTCTAGATGGGGTTGGTCAGCCCCAGCATTTT. Its translation: CASLDGVGQPQHF.

This clonotype was detected many times. V is TRBV20-1 and J is TRBJ1-5; TRBD1 matches 7 bases. V gave up 6 bases and J gave up 4 bases; unmatched junction bases: 12. Germline V gives CDR1 DFQATT, CDR2 SNEGSKA (reference sequence). The CDR3 totals 15 residues. Written as DNA, the CDR3 is TGCAGTGCCAGCCATTTCAGGGGGGGGAATCAGCCCCAGCATTTT. Translation: CSASHFRGGNQPQHF.

This clonotype was found many times. This chain connects TRBV28 to TRBJ2-7; TRBD2 agrees at 8 bases. V trimming: 5 bases; J trimming: 2 bases; junction bases outside the gene matches: 14. Germline lookup yields CDR1 MDHEN and CDR2 SYDVKM. The CDR3 loop spans 17 amino acids. The CDR3 protein is CASSRGMGVAGTYEQYF. CDR3 nucleotides: TGTGCCAGCAGTCGGGGAATGGGTGTAGCGGGAACCTACGAGCAGTACTTC.

In its sample, this clonotype was seen many times. The J gene is TRBJ2-5, the V gene TRBV20-1; D unclear. There are 14 residues in the CDR3. V shed 6 bases and J shed 2 bases, with 16 bases lying between them. Germline V CDR1 and CDR2: DFQATT, SNEGSKA (reference sequence). CDR3 amino acids: CSAVRVGQQETQYF. The CDR3 region has the DNA TGCAGTGCGGTGAGAGTGGGCCAACAAGAGACCCAGTACTTC.

This clonotype has ten or more counts. This sequence joins TRBV11-2 and TRBJ1-2; unclear D gene. V lost 4 bases and J lost 4, with 10 bases in between. CDR1 SGHAT and CDR2 FQNNGV come from the germline V gene. CDR3 length equals 13 residues. The CDR3 DNA sequence: TGTGCCAGCAGCTGGGAATCCTCCTATGGCTACACCTTC. Translation: CASSWESSYGYTF. Supplemented by reference TRBV11-2 and TRBJ1-2, the full variable domain reads EAGVAQSPRYKIIEKRQSVAFWCNPISGHATLYWYQQILGQGPKLLIQFQNNGVVDDSQLPKDRFSAERLKGVDSTLKIQPAKLEDSAVYLCASSWESSYGYTFGSGTRLTVV.